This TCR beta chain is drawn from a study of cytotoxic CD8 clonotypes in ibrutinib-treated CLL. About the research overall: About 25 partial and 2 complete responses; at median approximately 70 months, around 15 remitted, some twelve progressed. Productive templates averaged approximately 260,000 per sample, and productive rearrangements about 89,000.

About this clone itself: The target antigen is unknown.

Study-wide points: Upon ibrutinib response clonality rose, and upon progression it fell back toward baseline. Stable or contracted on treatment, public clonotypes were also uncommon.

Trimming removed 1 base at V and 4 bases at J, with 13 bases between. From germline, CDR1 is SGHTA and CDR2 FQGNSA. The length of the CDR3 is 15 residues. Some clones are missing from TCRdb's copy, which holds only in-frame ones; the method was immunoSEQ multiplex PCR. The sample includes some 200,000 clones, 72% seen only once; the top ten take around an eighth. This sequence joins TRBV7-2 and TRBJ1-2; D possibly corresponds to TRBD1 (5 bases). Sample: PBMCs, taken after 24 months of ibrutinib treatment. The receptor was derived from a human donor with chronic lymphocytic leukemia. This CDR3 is CASSLEVGVIYGYTF. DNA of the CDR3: TGTGCCAGCAGCTTAGAGGTGGGGGTGATCTATGGCTACACCTTC.